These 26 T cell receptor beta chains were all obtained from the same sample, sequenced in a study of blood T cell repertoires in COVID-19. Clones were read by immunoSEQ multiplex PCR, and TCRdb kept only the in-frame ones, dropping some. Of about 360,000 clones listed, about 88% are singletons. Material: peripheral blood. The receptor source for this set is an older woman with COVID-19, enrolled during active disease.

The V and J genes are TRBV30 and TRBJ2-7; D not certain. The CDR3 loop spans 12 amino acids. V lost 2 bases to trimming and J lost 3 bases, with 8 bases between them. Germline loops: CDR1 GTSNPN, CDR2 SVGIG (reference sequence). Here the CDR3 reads CAWSSAGYEQYF. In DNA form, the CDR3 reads TGTGCCTGGAGTTCAGCAGGCTACGAGCAGTACTTC.

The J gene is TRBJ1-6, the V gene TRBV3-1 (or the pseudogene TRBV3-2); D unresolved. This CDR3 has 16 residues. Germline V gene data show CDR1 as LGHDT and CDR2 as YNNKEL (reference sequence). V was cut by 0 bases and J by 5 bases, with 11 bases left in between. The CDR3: CASSQDFTHNNSPLHF. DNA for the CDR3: TGTGCCAGCAGCCAAGATTTCACACATAATAATTCACCCCTCCACTTT.

The CDR3 here is CASSYSKADVTYEQYF. CDR3 DNA: TGTGCCAGCAGTTACTCGAAAGCGGACGTAACCTACGAGCAGTACTTC. The rearrangement joins TRBV6-5 to TRBJ2-7; possible D gene TRBD2, 5 bases. Deletions cut 0 bases from V and 2 bases from J, with 14 bases between. Germline V gene data show CDR1 as MNHEY and CDR2 as SVGAGI. There are 16 residues in the CDR3.

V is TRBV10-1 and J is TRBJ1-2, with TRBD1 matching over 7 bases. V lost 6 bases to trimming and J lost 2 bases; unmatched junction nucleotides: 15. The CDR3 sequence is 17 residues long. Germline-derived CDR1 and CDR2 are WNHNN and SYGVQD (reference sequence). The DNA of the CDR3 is TGCGCCAGCAGGGCGAGAAGGAAGGACAGGACAAACTATGGCTACACCTTC. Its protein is CASRARRKDRTNYGYTF.

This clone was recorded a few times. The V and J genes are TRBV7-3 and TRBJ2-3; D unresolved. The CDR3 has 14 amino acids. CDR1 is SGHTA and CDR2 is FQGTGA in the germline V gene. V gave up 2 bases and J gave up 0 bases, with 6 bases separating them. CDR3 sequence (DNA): TGTGCCAGCAGCTTAGCGGTGAGCACAGATACGCAGTATTTT. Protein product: CASSLAVSTDTQYF.

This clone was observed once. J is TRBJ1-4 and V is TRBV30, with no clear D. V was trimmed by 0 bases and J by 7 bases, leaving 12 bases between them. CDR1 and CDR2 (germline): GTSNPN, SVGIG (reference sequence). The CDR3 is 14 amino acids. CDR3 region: CAWSVPGGSEKLFF. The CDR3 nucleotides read TGTGCCTGGAGTGTACCCGGAGGGAGTGAAAAACTGTTTTTT.

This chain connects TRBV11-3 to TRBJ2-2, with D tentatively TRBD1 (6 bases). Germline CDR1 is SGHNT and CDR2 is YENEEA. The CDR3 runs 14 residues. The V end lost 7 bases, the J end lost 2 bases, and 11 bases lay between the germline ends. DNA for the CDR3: TGTGCCAGCACCTCGGGACATAACACCGGGGAGCTGTTTTTT. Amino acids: CASTSGHNTGELFF.

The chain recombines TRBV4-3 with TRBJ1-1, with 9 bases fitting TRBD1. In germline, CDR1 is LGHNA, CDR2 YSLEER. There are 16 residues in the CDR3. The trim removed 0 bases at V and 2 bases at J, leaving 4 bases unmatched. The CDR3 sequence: CASSQDGTGRNTEAFF. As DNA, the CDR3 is TGCGCCAGCAGCCAAGACGGGACAGGGAGAAACACTGAAGCTTTCTTT.

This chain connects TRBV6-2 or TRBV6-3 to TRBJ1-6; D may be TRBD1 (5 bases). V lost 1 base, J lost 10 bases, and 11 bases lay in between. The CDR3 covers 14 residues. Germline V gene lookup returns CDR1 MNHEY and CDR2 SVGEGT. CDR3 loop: CASSYWGMGSPLHF. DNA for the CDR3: TGTGCCAGCAGTTACTGGGGCATGGGGTCACCCCTCCACTTT.

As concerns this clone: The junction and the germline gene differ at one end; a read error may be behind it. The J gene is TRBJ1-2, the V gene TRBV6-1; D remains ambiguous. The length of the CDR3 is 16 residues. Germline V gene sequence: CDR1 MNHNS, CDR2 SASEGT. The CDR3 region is CASSEGPGVSNNGYTF. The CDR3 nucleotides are TGTGCCAGCAGTGAAGGTCCCGGGGTTTCTAACAATGGCTACACCTTC.

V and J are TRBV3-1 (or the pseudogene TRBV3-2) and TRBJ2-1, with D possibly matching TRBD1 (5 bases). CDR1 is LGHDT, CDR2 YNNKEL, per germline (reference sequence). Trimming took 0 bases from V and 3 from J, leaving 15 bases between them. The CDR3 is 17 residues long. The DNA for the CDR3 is TGTGCCAGCAGCCAAGATCCGGCAGGGAAAGACTACAATGAGCAGTTCTTC. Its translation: CASSQDPAGKDYNEQFF.

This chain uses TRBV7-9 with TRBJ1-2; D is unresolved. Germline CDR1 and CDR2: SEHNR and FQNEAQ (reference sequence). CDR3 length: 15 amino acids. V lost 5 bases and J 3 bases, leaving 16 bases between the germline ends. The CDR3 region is CASSRSGIQDYGYTF. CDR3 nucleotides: TGTGCCAGCAGCCGCTCAGGTATACAAGACTATGGCTACACCTTC.

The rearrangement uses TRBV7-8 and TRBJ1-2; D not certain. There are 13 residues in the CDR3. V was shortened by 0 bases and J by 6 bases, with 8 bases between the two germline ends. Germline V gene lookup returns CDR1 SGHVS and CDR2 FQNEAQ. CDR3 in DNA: TGTGCCAGCAGCTTAGCCCCTACAGATGGCTACACCTTC. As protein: CASSLAPTDGYTF. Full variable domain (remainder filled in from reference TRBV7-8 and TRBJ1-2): GAGVSQSPRYKVAKRGQDVALRCDPISGHVSLFWYQQALGQGPEFLTYFQNEAQLDKSGLPSDRFFAERPEGSVSTLKIQRTQQEDSAVYLCASSLAPTDGYTFGSGTRLTVV.

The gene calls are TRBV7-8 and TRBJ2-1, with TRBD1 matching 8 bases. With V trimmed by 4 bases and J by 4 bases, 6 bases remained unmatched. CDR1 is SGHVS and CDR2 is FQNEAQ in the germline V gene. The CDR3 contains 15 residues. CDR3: CASSSDRVLYNEQFF. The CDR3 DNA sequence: TGTGCCAGCAGCTCGGACAGGGTCTTGTACAATGAGCAGTTCTTC.

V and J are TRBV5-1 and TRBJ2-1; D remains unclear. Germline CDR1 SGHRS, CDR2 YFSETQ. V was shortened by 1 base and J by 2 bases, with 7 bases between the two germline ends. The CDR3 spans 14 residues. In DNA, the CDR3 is TGCGCCAGCAGCTTGATGAGCACCTACAATGAGCAGTTCTTC. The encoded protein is CASSLMSTYNEQFF.

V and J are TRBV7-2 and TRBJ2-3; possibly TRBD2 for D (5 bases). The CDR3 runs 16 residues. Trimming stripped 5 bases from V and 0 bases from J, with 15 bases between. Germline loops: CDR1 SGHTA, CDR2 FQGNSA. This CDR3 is CASSPRWRTSTDTQYF. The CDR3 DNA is TGTGCCAGCAGCCCCCGGTGGAGGACTAGCACAGATACGCAGTATTTT. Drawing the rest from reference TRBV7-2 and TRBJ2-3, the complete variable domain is GAGVSQSPSNKVTEKGKDVELRCDPISGHTALYWYRQSLGQGLEFLIYFQGNSAPDKSGLPSDRFSAERTGGSVSTLTIQRTQQEDSAVYLCASSPRWRTSTDTQYFGPGTRLTVL.

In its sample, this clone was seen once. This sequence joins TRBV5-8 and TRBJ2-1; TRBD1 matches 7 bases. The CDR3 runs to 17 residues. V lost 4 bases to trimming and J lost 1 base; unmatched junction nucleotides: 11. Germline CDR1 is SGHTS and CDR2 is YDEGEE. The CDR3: CASSDGPRDSSYNEQFF. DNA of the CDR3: TGTGCCAGCAGCGACGGACCCCGGGACAGTTCCTACAATGAGCAGTTCTTC.

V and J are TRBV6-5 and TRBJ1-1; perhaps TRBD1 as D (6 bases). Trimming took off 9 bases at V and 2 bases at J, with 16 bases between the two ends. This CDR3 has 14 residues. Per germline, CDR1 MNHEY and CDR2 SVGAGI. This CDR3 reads CASFLRTVNTEAFF. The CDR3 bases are TGTGCCAGTTTCCTTCGGACAGTCAACACTGAAGCTTTCTTT.

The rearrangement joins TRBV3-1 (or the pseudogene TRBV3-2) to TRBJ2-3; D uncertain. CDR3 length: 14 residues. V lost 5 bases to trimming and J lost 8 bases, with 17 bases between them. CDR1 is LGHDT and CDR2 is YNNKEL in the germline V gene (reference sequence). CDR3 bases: TGTGCCAGCAGCTTGGGCCGAACCTCGCTTACGCAGTATTTT. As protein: CASSLGRTSLTQYF.

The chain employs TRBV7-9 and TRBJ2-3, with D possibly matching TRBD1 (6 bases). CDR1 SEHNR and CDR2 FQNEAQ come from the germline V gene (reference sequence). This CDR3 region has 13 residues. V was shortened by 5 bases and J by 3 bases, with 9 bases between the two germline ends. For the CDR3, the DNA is TGTGCCAGCAGCCGAGGACAGACAGATACGCAGTATTTT. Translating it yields CASSRGQTDTQYF.

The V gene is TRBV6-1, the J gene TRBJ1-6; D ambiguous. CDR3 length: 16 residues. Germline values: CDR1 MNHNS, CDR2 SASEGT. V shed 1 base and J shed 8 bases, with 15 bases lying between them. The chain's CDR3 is CASSEGGVPVDSPLHF. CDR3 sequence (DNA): TGTGCCAGCAGTGAAGGCGGTGTGCCTGTGGATTCACCCCTCCACTTT.

CDR3 in amino acids: CASSLEAQTGYTF. CDR3 nucleotide sequence: TGTGCCAGCAGCTTAGAGGCACAGACGGGCTACACCTTC. This chain connects TRBV11-2 to TRBJ1-2; no definite D call. This CDR3 is 13 amino acids long. CDR1 is SGHAT and CDR2 is FQNNGV in the germline V gene. V was shortened by 0 bases and J by 8 bases, with 10 bases between the two germline ends.

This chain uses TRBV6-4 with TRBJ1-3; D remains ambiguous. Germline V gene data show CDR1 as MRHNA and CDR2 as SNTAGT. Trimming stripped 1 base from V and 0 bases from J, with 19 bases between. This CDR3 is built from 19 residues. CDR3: CASSDCQELIIHSGNTIYF. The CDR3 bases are TGTGCCAGCAGTGACTGTCAAGAACTAATAATCCACTCTGGAAACACCATATATTTT.

In nucleotides, the CDR3 is TGTGCCAGCAGCGGACTTCTAGCGCTGAACACCGGGGAGCTGTTTTTT. As protein: CASSGLLALNTGELFF. This chain uses TRBV5-6 with TRBJ2-2; weak D call: TRBD2 (6 bases). The CDR3 consists of 16 residues. V was pared by 4 bases and J by 1 base, with 14 bases between. The germline gives CDR1 SGHDT, CDR2 YYEEEE.

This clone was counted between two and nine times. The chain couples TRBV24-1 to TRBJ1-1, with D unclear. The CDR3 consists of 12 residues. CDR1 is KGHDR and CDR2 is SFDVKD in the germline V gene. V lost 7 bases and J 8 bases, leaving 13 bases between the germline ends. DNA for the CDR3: TGTGCCACCAGGGCCCCAGCGGGGGAAGCTTTCTTT. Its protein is CATRAPAGEAFF.

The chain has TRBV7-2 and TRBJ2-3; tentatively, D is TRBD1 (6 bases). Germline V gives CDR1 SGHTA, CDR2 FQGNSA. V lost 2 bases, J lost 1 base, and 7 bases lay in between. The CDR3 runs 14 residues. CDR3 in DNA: TGTGCCAGCAGCTTAAACAGGGGCACAGATACGCAGTATTTT. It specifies CASSLNRGTDTQYF.